This T cell receptor beta chain came from a study of cytomegalovirus exposure and HLA in healthy donors. CDR1 and CDR2 (germline): SGHRS, YFSETQ. V shed 1 base and J shed 6 bases, with 15 bases lying between them. The CDR3 sequence is 15 residues long. It was with 60 Vbeta and 13 Jbeta primers that the PCR ran. Profiling relied on immunoSEQ multiplex PCR, and the TCRdb table lists in-frame clones only, not all of them. In the table there are hundreds of thousands of clones, roughly two thirds of which are singletons. The genes are TRBV5-1 and TRBJ2-3, with D possibly matching TRBD2 (6 bases). This clonotype originated in a female donor in good health and CMV-seronegative. Input material: PBMCs. The CDR3: CASSLSPTGADTQYF. CDR3 DNA sequence: TGCGCCAGCAGCTTGTCCCCAACGGGAGCCGATACGCAGTATTTT.